The 17 T cell receptor beta chains reported below all come from one sample, sequenced in a study of blood T cell repertoires in COVID-19. Profiled with immunoSEQ multiplex PCR; TCRdb holds only in-frame clones, not every one. The sample lists more than 45,000 clones; 85% to 90% were seen once. Material for sequencing was peripheral blood. These receptors were taken from a human donor in a cohort sampled during active COVID-19.

The chain is built from TRBV19 and TRBJ2-7, with D possibly being TRBD1 (6 bases). Looked up from germline, CDR1 is LNHDA and CDR2 is SQIVND (reference sequence). The V and J ends lost 6 bases and 0 bases respectively, with 15 bases between them. The CDR3 contains 15 residues. DNA of the CDR3: TGTGCCAGTAGGCCGGGACATGAAATCTCCTACGAGCAGTACTTC. Translated, it gives CASRPGHEISYEQYF.

The chain is built from TRBV29-1 and TRBJ1-5, with D perhaps TRBD1 (5 bases). Trimming removed 4 bases from V and 6 bases from J, with 25 bases in between. Germline V lookup: CDR1 SQVTM, CDR2 ANQGSEA. This CDR3 has 17 residues. The CDR3 is CSVGIKQGSSYGQPQHF. CDR3 coding DNA: TGCAGCGTTGGAATAAAGCAGGGTTCAAGCTATGGTCAGCCCCAGCATTTT. Combining the CDR3 with reference TRBV29-1 and TRBJ1-5 gives the whole variable domain SAVISQKPSRDICQRGTSLTIQCQVDSQVTMMFWYRQQPGQSLTLIATANQGSEATYESGFVIDKFPISRPNLTFSTLTVSNMSPEDSSIYLCSVGIKQGSSYGQPQHFGDGTRLSIL.

The chain is built from TRBV6-6 and TRBJ2-5, with TRBD2 as a possible D gene (5 bases). Deletions cut 9 bases from V and 7 bases from J, with 18 bases between. The CDR3 totals 13 residues. The V gene's germline CDR1 is MNHNY and CDR2 SVGAGI (reference sequence). CDR3 nucleotide sequence: TGTGCCAGTTCCACGCATAGCGATGGGACCCAGTACTTC. It is translated as CASSTHSDGTQYF.

J is TRBJ2-1 and V is TRBV28; perhaps TRBD1 as D (6 bases). Germline assignment: CDR1 MDHEN and CDR2 SYDVKM. Trimming shortened V by 6 bases and J by 0 bases, and 6 bases separated the two germline ends. This CDR3 has 13 residues. DNA of the CDR3: TGTGCCAGCAGAGGGGGCTCCTACAATGAGCAGTTCTTC. It codes for CASRGGSYNEQFF.

Here the CDR3 reads CASSTGAEAGNTIYF. In DNA form, the CDR3 reads TGTGCCAGCAGTACAGGGGCGGAGGCTGGAAACACCATATATTTT. The chain employs TRBV6-5 and TRBJ1-3; 7 bases are shared with TRBD1. Germline lookup yields CDR1 MNHEY and CDR2 SVGAGI. There are 15 residues in the CDR3. Trimming took 5 bases from V and 2 from J; bases not matched to a gene: 6.

This clone has only one observation. The V gene is TRBV25-1, the J gene TRBJ2-1; 11 bases are shared with TRBD2. CDR3 length equals 16 residues. Per the germline V gene, CDR1 is MGHDK and CDR2 is SYGVNS. Trimming cost V 4 bases and J 9 bases; bases outside gene matches: 11. The DNA for the CDR3 is TGTGCCAGCAGTGTTGGGCTAGCGGGGGGTTCGGGTGAGCAGTTCTTC. The encoded protein is CASSVGLAGGSGEQFF.

The chain uses TRBV19 and TRBJ2-3, with TRBD2 matching over 9 bases. This CDR3 comprises 17 residues. V trimming: 1 base; J trimming: 6 bases; junction bases outside the gene matches: 11. From germline, CDR1 is LNHDA and CDR2 SQIVND (reference sequence). DNA of the CDR3: TGTGCCAGTAGTATAGGAGCGGGGGGCCACAATAGGGATACGCAGTATTTT. It specifies CASSIGAGGHNRDTQYF.

This clone was seen just once. V gene TRBV29-1 combines with J gene TRBJ2-7; 8 bases map to TRBD1. CDR1 and CDR2 (germline): SQVTM, ANQGSEA. CDR3 size: 14 residues. CDR3 bases: TGCAGAGACCCCCGGGACAGGAGATCCTACGAGCAGTACTTC. Translation: CRDPRDRRSYEQYF.

This sequence joins TRBV12-3 or TRBV12-4 and TRBJ1-2, with D hard to call. The CDR3 sequence is 12 residues long. V was pared by 5 bases and J by 8 bases, with 12 bases between. CDR3: CASSRETGGYTF. CDR3 nucleotide sequence: TGTGCCAGCAGTCGAGAGACGGGAGGCTACACCTTC.

This rearrangement joins TRBV7-8 to TRBJ1-1, with 7 positions matching TRBD1. Germline V gene sequence: CDR1 SGHVS, CDR2 FQNEAQ. V lost 4 bases and J lost 4; bases outside the gene matches: 9. CDR3 length: 15 residues. CDR3 bases: TGTGCCAGCAGCTACTCGACAGGGCTGGGCACTGAAGCTTTCTTT. Protein: CASSYSTGLGTEAFF.

V is TRBV9 and J is TRBJ1-4; 9 positions agree with TRBD1. The CDR3 sequence is 14 residues long. Looked up from germline, CDR1 is SGDLS and CDR2 is YYNGEE. Losses at the gene ends were 4 bases for V and 6 bases for J; bases not matched to a gene: 4. Here the CDR3 reads CASSPGQGDEKLFF. The CDR3 DNA reads as TGTGCCAGCAGCCCGGGACAGGGTGATGAAAAACTGTTTTTT. Combining the CDR3 with reference TRBV9 and TRBJ1-4 gives the whole variable domain DSGVTQTPKHLITATGQRVTLRCSPRSGDLSVYWYQQSLDQGLQFLIQYYNGEERAKGNILERFSAQQFPDLHSELNLSSLELGDSALYFCASSPGQGDEKLFFGSGTQLSVL.

The gene calls are TRBV20-1 and TRBJ1-2, with no clear D. The CDR3 extends over 11 amino acids. Germline V lookup: CDR1 DFQATT, CDR2 SNEGSKA (reference sequence). Trimming removed 5 bases from V and 5 bases from J, with 9 bases in between. The CDR3 region is CSAVTLYGYTF. The CDR3 nucleotides read TGCAGTGCTGTAACATTGTATGGCTACACCTTC.

The CDR3 sequence: CASRVRGGLPEQFF. The CDR3 bases are TGCGCCAGCCGTGTGAGGGGAGGACTCCCTGAGCAGTTCTTC. The chain employs TRBV5-1 and TRBJ2-1; D may be TRBD2 (6 bases). This CDR3 region has 14 residues. The V end was cut by 7 bases, the J end by 9 bases, with 20 bases between. CDR1 and CDR2 (germline): SGHRS, YFSETQ.

The chain combines TRBV4-2 with TRBJ2-5, with a tentative D call TRBD1 (5 bases). The V gene lost 0 bases and the J gene lost 4 bases, with 21 bases spanning the gap. CDR1 is LGHNA and CDR2 is YNFKEQ in the germline V gene. There are 18 residues in the CDR3. The CDR3 region is CASSQDNPPRAPLETQYF. For the CDR3, the DNA is TGTGCCAGCAGCCAAGATAACCCCCCCAGGGCCCCTTTAGAGACCCAGTACTTC.

V usage is TRBV14 and J usage is TRBJ1-5; TRBD1 might be the D (6 bases). Trimming pared 1 base from V and 2 bases from J, leaving 18 bases between. The CDR3 has 18 amino acids. Per germline, CDR1 SGHDN and CDR2 FVKESK. CDR3 bases: TGTGCCAGCAGCCAAGGTTATCTAGGGGGTCCTCGCAATCAGCCCCAGCATTTT. Its protein is CASSQGYLGGPRNQPQHF.

The chain is built from TRBV5-5 and TRBJ2-5, with 7 bases aligning to TRBD2. This CDR3 contains 13 residues. Germline CDR1 SGHKS, CDR2 YYEKEE (reference sequence). The junction had 1 base not matched to a gene; V was cut back by 3 bases and J by 2 bases. CDR3 residues: CASSWGGQETQYF. The CDR3 DNA reads TGTGCCAGCAGCTGGGGGGGGCAAGAGACCCAGTACTTC.

The chain combines TRBV7-3 with TRBJ2-3; the match to TRBD2 covers 10 bases. The CDR3 length is 14 residues. J lost 5 bases, V lost 5 bases, and 4 bases had no gene match. Germline lookup yields CDR1 SGHTA and CDR2 FQGTGA. Here the CDR3 reads CASSVGLAEDTQYF. CDR3 DNA: TGTGCCAGCAGCGTAGGACTAGCGGAAGATACGCAGTATTTT.